This is a list of T cell receptor beta chains from one sample in a study of Graves' ophthalmopathy and Graves' hyperthyroidism. TCRdb analysed the multiplex PCR reads with MiXCR anew, one entry per CDR3 protein. The data show about 1.1 million distinct CDR3 sequences, about two fifths seen once. Material for sequencing was peripheral blood or thyroid tissue (not recorded which). The receptors derive from an adult man with Graves' hyperthyroidism. Each CDR3 is given with its conserved first and last residue. The order of the fields is clone size, J gene, D gene, V gene, CDR3 protein, CDR3 DNA. D genes are given only for firm matches. The size field is filled for only some rows; it gives once, few, many or a size class.

many,TRBJ2-5,NA,TRBV25-1,CASTAGRGPQETQYF,TGTGCCAGCACCGCGGGACGAGGCCCACAAGAGACCCAGTACTTC
few,TRBJ2-1,NA,TRBV15,CATSRVGEQFF,TGTGCCACCAGCAGAGTTGGTGAGCAGTTCTTC
many,TRBJ2-2,NA,TRBV29-1,CSVALTGELFF,TGCAGCGTTGCACTCACCGGGGAGCTGTTTTTT
NA,TRBJ2-5,NA,TRBV2,CASKPGGGTGETQYF,TGTGCCAGCAAGCCAGGGGGAGGAACCGGGGAGACCCAGTACTTC
NA,TRBJ2-7,TRBD2,TRBV10-3,CAISEPLGSDSGSGRDEQYF,TGTGCCATCAGTGAGCCGTTGGGTAGTGACTCAGGTAGCGGGAGAGACGAGCAGTACTTC
many,TRBJ1-1,TRBD1,TRBV5-1,CASTKGILKTGMSTEAFF,TGCGCCAGCACCAAAGGCATTCTTAAGACAGGGATGAGCACTGAAGCTTTCTTT
many,TRBJ1-2,TRBD1,TRBV7-2,CASSLDGGQGERYGYTF,TGTGCCAGCAGCTTAGATGGGGGACAGGGTGAGCGCTATGGCTACACCTTC
many,TRBJ1-1,NA,TRBV7-2,CASSLDPKNTEAFF,TGTGCCAGCAGCTTAGACCCGAAGAACACTGAAGCTTTCTTT
NA,TRBJ2-2,NA,TRBV14,CASSFWWWEPGELFF,TGTGCCAGCAGCTTCTGGTGGTGGGAACCCGGGGAGCTGTTTTTT
NA,TRBJ1-5,NA,TRBV6-1,CASSDGEDSNQPQHF,TGTGCCAGCAGTGATGGGGAGGATAGCAATCAGCCCCAGCATTTT
NA,TRBJ1-1,NA,TRBV5-6,CASSFLSGAEDTEAFF,TGTGCCAGCAGCTTTTTGAGTGGGGCCGAGGACACTGAAGCTTTCTTT
many,TRBJ2-7,NA,TRBV7-8,CASSLVGNYEQYF,TGTGCCAGCAGCTTAGTAGGAAACTACGAGCAGTACTTC
NA,TRBJ2-5,NA,TRBV20-1,CSARVGGNQETQYF,TGCAGTGCTAGAGTAGGGGGTAACCAAGAGACCCAGTACTTC
few,TRBJ2-7,TRBD1,TRBV27,CASRTGTGGSYEQYF,TGTGCCAGCAGGACTGGGACAGGGGGCTCGTACGAGCAGTACTTC
many,TRBJ1-2,TRBD1,TRBV4-3,CASSPGTAGTSGGYTF,TGCGCCAGCAGCCCCGGGACAGCCGGAACCTCGGGAGGCTACACCTTC
many,TRBJ1-1,NA,TRBV6-1,CASSEGGGATEAFF,TGTGCCAGCAGTGAAGGGGGGGGAGCGACTGAAGCTTTCTTT
many,TRBJ1-1,NA,TRBV6-6,CASTGNQDRMAFF,TGTGCCAGCACCGGCAATCAGGATCGGATGGCTTTCTTT
NA,TRBJ1-1,NA,TRBV14,CASSQDNRGINTEAFF,TGTGCCAGCAGCCAAGATAATAGGGGAATTAACACTGAAGCTTTCTTT
few,TRBJ1-1,NA,TRBV7-8,CASSPFPPGNTEAFF,TGTGCCAGCAGCCCCTTCCCCCCCGGAAACACTGAAGCTTTCTTT
few,TRBJ1-5,NA,TRBV10-3,CASSLSLGSNQLQHF,TGTGCCAGCAGTCTGTCACTGGGGAGCAATCAGCTCCAGCATTTT
NA,TRBJ2-7,TRBD2,TRBV25-1,CASSDGGGYEQYF,TGTGCCAGCAGTGATGGGGGAGGGTACGAGCAGTACTTC
NA,TRBJ2-5,NA,TRBV24-1,CATSDRRSGGQETQYF,TGTGCCACCAGTGACCGACGTTCCGGGGGGCAGGAGACCCAGTACTTC
few,TRBJ2-7,NA,TRBV20-1,CSARDRDKTYEQYF,TGCAGTGCTAGAGATCGGGACAAGACCTACGAGCAGTACTTC
many,TRBJ1-1,TRBD1,TRBV19,CASRSGQRMNTEAFF,TGTGCCAGTAGGTCGGGACAGCGGATGAACACTGAAGCTTTCTTT
NA,TRBJ2-1,NA,TRBV29-1,CSVDGGQGFHEQFF,TGCAGCGTTGATGGGGGGCAGGGGTTCCATGAGCAGTTCTTC
NA,TRBJ1-5,NA,TRBV20-1,CSAKGPTGNQPQHF,TGCAGTGCTAAGGGACCGACAGGCAATCAGCCCCAGCATTTT
NA,TRBJ2-7,NA,TRBV9,CASSSGWSSYEQYF,TGTGCCAGCAGCTCTGGATGGAGCTCCTACGAGCAGTACTTC
many,TRBJ1-4,NA,TRBV7-2,CASSPRPGTNEKLFF,TGTGCCAGCAGCCCCCGGCCAGGGACTAATGAAAAACTGTTTTTT
many,TRBJ2-5,TRBD2,TRBV19,CASRRTSGLETQYF,TGTGCCAGTAGACGGACTAGCGGTCTAGAGACCCAGTACTTC
few,TRBJ1-2,TRBD1,TRBV25-1,CASSGSTGFGYTF,TGTGCCAGCAGTGGATCGACAGGGTTCGGCTACACCTTC
NA,TRBJ2-7,TRBD1,TRBV15,CATSNRDRARYEQYF,TGTGCCACCAGCAACCGGGACAGGGCAAGGTACGAGCAGTACTTC
few,TRBJ1-5,TRBD1,TRBV19,CASSIVRDRGNQPQHF,TGTGCCAGTAGTATCGTAAGGGACAGGGGCAATCAGCCCCAGCATTTT
NA,TRBJ2-5,TRBD1,TRBV12-3/TRBV12-4,CVSRTGGGGQETQYF,TGTGTCAGCAGAACAGGGGGCGGAGGCCAAGAGACCCAGTACTTC
NA,TRBJ1-1,TRBD1,TRBV19,CASSGPGTGLNTEAFF,TGTGCCAGTAGCGGTCCCGGGACAGGGTTGAACACTGAAGCTTTCTTT
NA,TRBJ1-1,NA,TRBV10-3,CAIRGEGPREAFF,TGTGCCATCAGAGGTGAGGGACCCCGTGAAGCTTTCTTT
many,TRBJ1-2,TRBD1,TRBV7-2,CASARDRGFYGYTF,TGTGCCAGCGCCCGGGACAGGGGGTTTTATGGCTACACCTTC
few,TRBJ1-4,NA,TRBV5-5,CASSLGTTDEKLFF,TGTGCCAGCAGCTTGGGGACAACCGATGAAAAACTGTTTTTT
many,TRBJ1-6,TRBD1,TRBV7-2,CASSFGTENSPLHF,TGTGCCAGCAGCTTCGGGACAGAGAATTCACCCCTCCACTTT
NA,TRBJ1-2,NA,TRBV20-1,CTIMDGPVGYTF,TGCACCATTATGGACGGCCCCGTTGGCTACACCTTC
NA,TRBJ1-2,NA,TRBV20-1,CSGEGLLDYGYTF,TGCAGTGGGGAGGGGCTGCTCGACTATGGCTACACCTTC
NA,TRBJ1-1,NA,TRBV10-3,CASSPRRTEAFF,TGTGCCAGCAGTCCCCGCCGGACTGAAGCTTTCTTT
NA,TRBJ2-2,TRBD1,TRBV2,CASRKGDRQTGELFF,TGTGCCAGCAGGAAGGGGGACAGACAGACCGGGGAGCTGTTTTTT
NA,TRBJ2-5,TRBD2,TRBV7-2,CASSQVSWEAGVRETQYF,TGTGCCAGCAGCCAAGTTTCTTGGGAAGCGGGAGTCAGAGAGACCCAGTACTTC
few,TRBJ1-2,TRBD1,TRBV29-1,CSGKDRGGTGDGYTF,TGCAGCGGGAAGGACAGGGGAGGCACCGGGGATGGCTACACCTTC
NA,TRBJ2-7,TRBD2,TRBV10-3,CASSSITSGSEQYF,TGTGCCAGCAGTTCCATAACTAGCGGGAGCGAGCAGTACTTC
NA,TRBJ2-7,NA,TRBV7-9,CASSSARETDEQYF,TGTGCCAGCAGCTCCGCCAGGGAAACGGACGAGCAGTACTTC
few,TRBJ2-5,TRBD2,TRBV10-2,CASSDYGRGAREETQYF,TGCGCCAGCAGTGATTATGGGCGGGGGGCGCGAGAGGAGACCCAGTACTTC
NA,TRBJ2-2,NA,TRBV24-1,CATSDPPRYDSTGELFF,TGTGCCACCAGTGATCCACCCCGCTACGACAGCACCGGGGAGCTGTTTTTT
NA,TRBJ1-5,NA,TRBV19,CASSIAGANQPQHF,TGTGCCAGTAGTATTGCGGGGGCCAATCAGCCCCAGCATTTT
NA,TRBJ1-1,TRBD1,TRBV20-1,CSAIPGQGTLAKHGFF,TGCAGTGCTATCCCGGGACAGGGGACGTTAGCTAAGCATGGTTTCTTT
many,TRBJ1-5,TRBD1,TRBV2,CASSAGTGTYQPQHF,TGTGCCAGCAGTGCGGGGACAGGGACCTATCAGCCCCAGCATTTT
few,TRBJ2-2,NA,TRBV7-8,CASSIASDFYTGELFF,TGTGCCAGCAGCATAGCTAGCGACTTTTACACCGGGGAGCTGTTTTTT
many,TRBJ1-5,TRBD1,TRBV19,CASSPQGQGLSNQPQHF,TGTGCCAGTAGTCCCCAGGGACAGGGCCTAAGCAATCAGCCCCAGCATTTT